This is a list of T cell receptor beta chains from one sample in a study of OX40 agonist ivuxolimab in advanced cancers. The data were produced by immunoSEQ multiplex PCR, yet TCRdb's version contains in-frame clones alone and is incomplete. The sample lists roughly 71,000 clones, approximately 90% occurring once. Material: CD4+ or CD8+ T cells sorted from blood, obtained in a trial of the OX40 agonist ivuxolimab. The receptor source for this set is an adult with an advanced solid tumor such as melanoma, head and neck, liver or kidney cancer. Each CDR3 is given with its conserved first and last residue. The D gene is left open where the match is weak. Only part of the rows carry a size: once, few, many, or a class if the clone is expanded.

CDR3,DNA,size,J,D,V
CAIKLGTGGDTEAFF,TGTGCCATCAAATTGGGGACAGGAGGGGACACTGAAGCTTTCTTT,NA,TRBJ1-1,TRBD1,TRBV10-3
CASSDVAGYEQYF,TGTGCCAGCAGTGACGTTGCAGGGTACGAGCAGTACTTC,NA,TRBJ2-7,NA,TRBV2
CASSLAGQHMNTEAFF,TGCGCCAGCAGCTTGGCGGGACAACACATGAACACTGAAGCTTTCTTT,few,TRBJ1-1,NA,TRBV5-1
CASSAGPEVPETQYF,TGTGCCAGCAGCGCCGGGCCCGAGGTCCCGGAGACCCAGTACTTC,NA,TRBJ2-5,NA,TRBV11-3
CATRAVVYQPQHF,TGTGCCACCCGGGCGGTTGTGTATCAGCCCCAGCATTTT,NA,TRBJ1-5,NA,TRBV28
CASSIDLFVLGQGGVTEAFF,TGTGCCAGTAGTATAGATCTATTTGTTTTGGGACAGGGAGGAGTCACTGAAGCTTTCTTT,NA,TRBJ1-1,TRBD1,TRBV19
CASSLQGSYEQYF,TGTGCCAGCAGTCTACAGGGCTCCTACGAGCAGTACTTC,NA,TRBJ2-7,NA,TRBV27
CASSSRDRSYEQYF,TGTGCCAGCAGCTCCCGGGACAGATCCTACGAGCAGTACTTC,NA,TRBJ2-7,TRBD1,TRBV11-2
CASSLDEGREETQYF,TGTGCCAGCAGCTTGGATGAGGGCAGGGAAGAGACCCAGTACTTC,NA,TRBJ2-5,NA,TRBV5-6
CASSMDSLQAFF,TGTGCCAGCTCAATGGACAGCCTTCAAGCTTTCTTT,NA,TRBJ1-1,NA,TRBV18
CASIEGLIGLTTYEQYF,TGTGCCAGCATAGAGGGGCTGATTGGTTTAACAACCTACGAGCAGTACTTC,NA,TRBJ2-7,NA,TRBV28
CASSLSPSNPLHF,TGTGCCAGCAGCTTATCGCCTAGTAATCCCCTCCACTTT,few,TRBJ1-6,NA,TRBV7-6
CASSVAFSTDTQYF,TGTGCCAGCAGCGTAGCCTTTAGCACAGATACGCAGTATTTT,NA,TRBJ2-3,NA,TRBV9
CASSQSDSKAYEQYF,TGTGCCAGCAGCCAATCGGACAGTAAAGCCTACGAGCAGTACTTC,NA,TRBJ2-7,NA,TRBV4-2
CASRPQGARETQYF,TGTGCCAGCAGGCCGCAGGGGGCCCGAGAGACCCAGTACTTC,NA,TRBJ2-5,TRBD1,TRBV28
CATSRDPAGVDTQYF,TGTGCCACCAGCAGAGATCCAGCGGGGGTGGATACGCAGTATTTT,NA,TRBJ2-3,TRBD2,TRBV15
CASSLVGQGNPHEQYF,TGTGCCAGCAGCTTAGTGGGCCAGGGAAATCCTCACGAGCAGTACTTC,NA,TRBJ2-7,NA,TRBV7-9
CASSHGRANTEAFF,TGTGCCAGCAGCCATGGTCGGGCTAACACTGAAGCTTTCTTT,NA,TRBJ1-1,NA,TRBV6-5
CASSIDPDNSYNEQFF,TGTGCCAGTAGTATAGATCCGGACAATTCCTACAATGAGCAGTTCTTC,few,TRBJ2-1,NA,TRBV19
CSASDRTNYGYTF,TGCAGCGCATCGGACAGGACTAACTATGGCTACACCTTC,NA,TRBJ1-2,TRBD1,TRBV29-1
CASSLVGTEAFF,TGTGCCAGCAGCTTGGTAGGGACTGAAGCTTTCTTT,once,TRBJ1-1,NA,TRBV5-6
CASSLLLYGGDQPQHF,TGCGCCAGCAGCTTGTTGTTGTACGGGGGTGATCAGCCCCAGCATTTT,NA,TRBJ1-5,NA,TRBV5-1
CASSLEWGAEGTGELFF,TGTGCCAGCAGCTTAGAATGGGGGGCGGAGGGCACCGGGGAGCTGTTTTTT,NA,TRBJ2-2,NA,TRBV7-2
CAITQGILLGTDTQYF,TGTGCGATTACACAGGGTATTCTCTTGGGCACAGATACGCAGTATTTT,once,TRBJ2-3,NA,TRBV30
CASSAGGLAGVEQFF,TGTGCCAGCAGCGCCGGGGGGCTAGCGGGAGTTGAGCAGTTCTTC,NA,TRBJ2-1,TRBD2,TRBV5-5
CASSPFRGSLRDEQYF,TGTGCCAGCAGCCCTTTCCGGGGGTCCCTCCGCGACGAGCAGTACTTC,NA,TRBJ2-7,NA,TRBV9
CASSHRQGQGETLNTEAFF,TGTGCCAGCAGCCACCGCCAGGGACAGGGAGAAACCCTGAACACTGAAGCTTTCTTT,NA,TRBJ1-1,TRBD1,TRBV4-2
CASRDLAVGTDTQYF,TGTGCCAGCAGGGACTTAGCGGTTGGCACAGATACGCAGTATTTT,NA,TRBJ2-3,NA,TRBV28
CASSVRPEGTVELFF,TGTGCCAGCAGCGTTCGGCCGGAGGGGACCGTGGAGCTGTTTTTT,NA,TRBJ2-2,NA,TRBV28
CASSNGQTNTEAFF,TGTGCCAGCAGCAATGGACAGACGAACACTGAAGCTTTCTTT,NA,TRBJ1-1,NA,TRBV9
CASSQVNTGELFF,TGTGCCAGCAGCCAAGTTAACACCGGGGAGCTGTTTTTT,NA,TRBJ2-2,NA,TRBV14
CASSPAHRVTQYF,TGTGCCAGCAGCCCCGCCCATCGGGTGACCCAGTACTTC,NA,TRBJ2-5,NA,TRBV11-3
CASSFHRDNYEQYF,TGTGCCAGCAGCTTCCACCGGGACAACTACGAGCAGTACTTC,NA,TRBJ2-7,NA,TRBV7-2
CASSLDYLNTGELFF,TGTGCCAGCAGCTTAGACTACTTAAACACCGGGGAGCTGTTTTTT,NA,TRBJ2-2,NA,TRBV11-3
CASSIPDLTSGGGYEQYF,TGTGCCAGCAGTATACCCGACCTCACTAGCGGGGGGGGCTACGAGCAGTACTTC,once,TRBJ2-7,TRBD2,TRBV28
CASSEYREDGEQYF,TGTGCCAGCAGTGAATACAGGGAGGACGGAGAGCAGTACTTC,few,TRBJ2-7,NA,TRBV2
CASTSNNEQFF,TGTGCCAGCACCTCAAACAATGAGCAGTTCTTC,NA,TRBJ2-1,NA,TRBV11-2
CASSLEWQTQETQYF,TGTGCCAGCAGCTTAGAGTGGCAGACACAAGAGACCCAGTACTTC,NA,TRBJ2-5,NA,TRBV11-2
CASSTRTWGTGQPGELFF,TGTGCCAGCAGTACCCGAACCTGGGGGACAGGGCAGCCCGGGGAGCTGTTTTTT,NA,TRBJ2-2,TRBD1,TRBV28
CASSEGGLAGGPRRNEQFF,TGTGCCAGCAGTGAGGGGGGACTAGCGGGAGGCCCCCGGCGCAATGAGCAGTTCTTC,NA,TRBJ2-1,TRBD2,TRBV2
CASSLWSSNQPQHF,TGTGCCAGCAGTTTATGGAGTAGCAATCAGCCCCAGCATTTT,once,TRBJ1-5,NA,TRBV28
CASSPLREANTEAFF,TGTGCCAGCAGCCCCCTGCGTGAGGCGAACACTGAAGCTTTCTTT,NA,TRBJ1-1,NA,TRBV7-6
CASSEPALASYNEQFF,TGTGCCAGCAGTGAACCCGCTTTAGCCTCCTACAATGAGCAGTTCTTC,once,TRBJ2-1,NA,TRBV6-1
CASSYPQREGQETQYF,TGTGCCAGCAGTTACCCCCAGCGGGAGGGCCAGGAGACCCAGTACTTC,NA,TRBJ2-5,TRBD2,TRBV6-5
CSVRQVFEAFF,TGCAGCGTTCGACAGGTGTTTGAAGCTTTCTTT,NA,TRBJ1-1,NA,TRBV29-1
CASSFTYGASDNEQFF,TGTGCCAGCAGTTTTACCTATGGGGCTAGCGACAATGAGCAGTTCTTC,NA,TRBJ2-1,NA,TRBV6-5
CASRLSSGLQETQYF,TGTGCCAGCAGACTTTCATCGGGACTTCAAGAGACCCAGTACTTC,NA,TRBJ2-5,NA,TRBV6-1
CASSGGEQFF,TGTGCCAGCAGCGGGGGAGAGCAGTTCTTC,NA,TRBJ2-1,NA,TRBV5-6
CASGLGDLWEQYF,TGTGCCAGCGGTCTCGGGGACCTTTGGGAGCAGTACTTC,NA,TRBJ2-7,NA,TRBV7-2
CASKAAGGGGIIETQYF,TGTGCCAGCAAGGCGGCGGGAGGAGGGGGGATCATCGAGACCCAGTACTTC,NA,TRBJ2-5,TRBD2,TRBV2
CASGQGGRRDIQYF,TGTGCCAGTGGGCAGGGCGGCCGTCGGGACATTCAGTACTTC,NA,TRBJ2-4,NA,TRBV2
CASSAPGLADYNEQFF,TGTGCCAGTAGTGCCCCGGGACTAGCGGACTACAATGAGCAGTTCTTC,NA,TRBJ2-1,TRBD2,TRBV19
CASSYSTDYEQYF,TGTGCCAGCAGTTACTCGACAGACTACGAGCAGTACTTC,NA,TRBJ2-7,NA,TRBV6-6
CASSFLAGGPNEQFF,TGTGCCAGCAGCTTTTTAGCGGGAGGGCCGAATGAGCAGTTCTTC,NA,TRBJ2-1,TRBD2,TRBV7-2
CASSQEFDGYTF,TGCGCCAGCAGCCAAGAATTTGATGGCTACACCTTC,NA,TRBJ1-2,NA,TRBV4-1
CASRSGPTLYYEQYF,TGTGCCAGCAGGTCCGGCCCGACCCTGTACTACGAGCAGTACTTC,NA,TRBJ2-7,NA,TRBV28
CASSLGQGALSEAFF,TGTGCCAGCAGTCTTGGACAGGGGGCGCTCTCTGAAGCTTTCTTT,NA,TRBJ1-1,TRBD1,TRBV27
CASSSQDQGLNNNEQFF,TGTGCCAGCAGCTCGCAAGATCAGGGACTAAACAACAATGAGCAGTTCTTC,NA,TRBJ2-1,TRBD2,TRBV11-2
CASRGGQGDAFF,TGTGCCAGCAGAGGGGGACAGGGGGATGCTTTCTTT,NA,TRBJ1-1,TRBD1,TRBV27